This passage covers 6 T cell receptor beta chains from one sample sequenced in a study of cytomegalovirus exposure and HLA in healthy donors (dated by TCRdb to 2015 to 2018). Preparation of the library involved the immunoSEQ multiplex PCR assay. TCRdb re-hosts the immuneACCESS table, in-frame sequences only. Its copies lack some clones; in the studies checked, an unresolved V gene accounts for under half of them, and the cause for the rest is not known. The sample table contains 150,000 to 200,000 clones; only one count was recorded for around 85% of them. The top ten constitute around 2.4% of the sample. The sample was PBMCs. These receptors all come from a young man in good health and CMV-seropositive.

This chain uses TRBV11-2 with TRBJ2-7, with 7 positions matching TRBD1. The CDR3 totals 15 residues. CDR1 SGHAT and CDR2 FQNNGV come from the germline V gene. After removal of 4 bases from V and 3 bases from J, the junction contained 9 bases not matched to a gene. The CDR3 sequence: CASSSSGTAGYEQYF. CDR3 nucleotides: TGTGCCAGCAGCTCGTCCGGGACAGCAGGCTACGAGCAGTACTTC.

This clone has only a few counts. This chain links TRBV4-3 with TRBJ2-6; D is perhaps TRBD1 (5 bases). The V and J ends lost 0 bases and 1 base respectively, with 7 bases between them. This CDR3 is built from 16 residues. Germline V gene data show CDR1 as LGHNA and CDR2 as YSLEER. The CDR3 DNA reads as TGCGCCAGCAGCCAAGAGCAGGGTTCTGGGGCCAACGTCCTGACTTTC. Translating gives CASSQEQGSGANVLTF.

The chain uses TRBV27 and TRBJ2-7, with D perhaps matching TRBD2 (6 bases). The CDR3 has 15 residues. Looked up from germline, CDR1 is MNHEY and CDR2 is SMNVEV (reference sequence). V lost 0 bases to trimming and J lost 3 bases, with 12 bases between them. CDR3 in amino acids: CASSLSREFLYEQYF. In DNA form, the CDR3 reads TGTGCCAGCAGTTTATCCCGGGAGTTCCTCTACGAGCAGTACTTC.

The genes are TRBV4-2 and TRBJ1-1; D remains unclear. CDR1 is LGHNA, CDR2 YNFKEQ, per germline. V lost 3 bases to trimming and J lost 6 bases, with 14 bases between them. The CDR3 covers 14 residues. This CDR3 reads CASSQLSGIAEAFF. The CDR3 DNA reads TGTGCCAGCAGCCAGTTATCCGGTATCGCTGAAGCTTTCTTT.

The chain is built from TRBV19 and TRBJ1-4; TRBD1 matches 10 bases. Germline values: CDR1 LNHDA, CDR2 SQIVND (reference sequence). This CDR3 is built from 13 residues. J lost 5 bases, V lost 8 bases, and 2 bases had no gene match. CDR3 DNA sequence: TGTGCCAGTCGGGACAGGGGAAATGAAAAACTGTTTTTT. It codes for CASRDRGNEKLFF.

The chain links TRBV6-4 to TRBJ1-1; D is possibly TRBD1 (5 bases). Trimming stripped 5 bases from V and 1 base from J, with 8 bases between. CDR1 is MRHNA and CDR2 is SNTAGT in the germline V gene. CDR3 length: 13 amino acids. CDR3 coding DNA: TGTGCCAGCAGTCTTACAGGGAACACTGAAGCTTTCTTT. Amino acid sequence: CASSLTGNTEAFF.